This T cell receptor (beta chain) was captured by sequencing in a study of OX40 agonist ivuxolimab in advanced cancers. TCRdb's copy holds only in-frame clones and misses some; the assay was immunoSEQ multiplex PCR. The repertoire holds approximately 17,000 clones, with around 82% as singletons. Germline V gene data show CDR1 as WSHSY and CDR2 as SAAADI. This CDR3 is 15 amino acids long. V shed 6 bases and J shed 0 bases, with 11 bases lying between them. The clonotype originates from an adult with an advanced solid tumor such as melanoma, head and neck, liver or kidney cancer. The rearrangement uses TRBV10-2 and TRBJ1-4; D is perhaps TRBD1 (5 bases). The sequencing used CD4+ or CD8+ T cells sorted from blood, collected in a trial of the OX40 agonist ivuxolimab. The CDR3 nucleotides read TGCGCCAGCAGCCGAAGACAGACAACTAATGAAAAACTGTTTTTT. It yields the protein CASSRRQTTNEKLFF.